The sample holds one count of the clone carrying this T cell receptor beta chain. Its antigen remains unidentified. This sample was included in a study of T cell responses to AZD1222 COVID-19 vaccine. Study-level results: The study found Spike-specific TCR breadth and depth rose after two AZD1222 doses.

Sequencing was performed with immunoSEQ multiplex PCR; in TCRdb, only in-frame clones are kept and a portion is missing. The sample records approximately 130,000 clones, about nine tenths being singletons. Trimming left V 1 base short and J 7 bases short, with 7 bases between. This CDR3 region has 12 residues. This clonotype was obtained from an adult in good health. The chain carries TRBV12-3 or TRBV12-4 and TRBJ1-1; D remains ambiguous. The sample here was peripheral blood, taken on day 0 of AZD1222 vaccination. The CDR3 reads CASSLVASEAFF. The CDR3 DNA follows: TGTGCCAGCAGTTTAGTAGCCAGTGAAGCTTTCTTT.